The sequence of this T cell receptor (beta chain) was determined in a study of blood T cell repertoires in COVID-19. Study context: The study drew acute and convalescent COVID-19 samples from the United States, Italy and Spain. PBMCs, B-cell-depleted T cells, or T cells provided the cDNA or gDNA that made up the material.

V was shortened by 0 bases and J by 0 bases, with 6 bases between the two germline ends. The CDR3 has 15 amino acids. Germline V gene lookup returns CDR1 MGHRA and CDR2 YSYEKL. Only in-frame clones appear in the TCRdb table, and some are missing; sequencing was by immunoSEQ multiplex PCR. Of about 240,000 clones in the sample, about four fifths were seen once. The sample consisted of peripheral blood. The V call is TRBV4-1, the J call TRBJ1-5; D is uncertain. This sequence was found in a woman of 80 years or more with acute or convalescent COVID-19. The CDR3 DNA sequence: TGCGCCAGCAGCCAAGACACCTATAGCAATCAGCCCCAGCATTTT. Its translation is CASSQDTYSNQPQHF.